What follows describes a single T cell receptor (beta chain). There are 15 residues in the CDR3. Trimming left V 4 bases short and J 1 base short, with 16 bases between. Germline V gene data show CDR1 as SQVTM and CDR2 as ANQGSEA. The authors took one heparinised blood draw, averaging about 110 mL, from each donor. The data were taken from a study of beta chain features in type 1 diabetes. Expressed TCRB transcripts were sequenced, since all the RNA that had been isolated was reverse transcribed. Here immunoSEQ multiplex PCR was the method, and the copy in TCRdb shows in-frame clones only, minus some. The profile covers 350,000 or so clones, with 15% to 20% appearing a single time and under 0.05% taken by the ten largest.

The sequence came from a woman aged 18-29 years in good health. The sequenced material came from naive CD4+ T cells from blood. The V and J genes are TRBV29-1 and TRBJ1-1; D gene uncertain. This chain's CDR3 is CSVGHRADANTEAFF. DNA of the CDR3: TGCAGCGTTGGTCACCGCGCTGATGCGAACACTGAAGCTTTCTTT.